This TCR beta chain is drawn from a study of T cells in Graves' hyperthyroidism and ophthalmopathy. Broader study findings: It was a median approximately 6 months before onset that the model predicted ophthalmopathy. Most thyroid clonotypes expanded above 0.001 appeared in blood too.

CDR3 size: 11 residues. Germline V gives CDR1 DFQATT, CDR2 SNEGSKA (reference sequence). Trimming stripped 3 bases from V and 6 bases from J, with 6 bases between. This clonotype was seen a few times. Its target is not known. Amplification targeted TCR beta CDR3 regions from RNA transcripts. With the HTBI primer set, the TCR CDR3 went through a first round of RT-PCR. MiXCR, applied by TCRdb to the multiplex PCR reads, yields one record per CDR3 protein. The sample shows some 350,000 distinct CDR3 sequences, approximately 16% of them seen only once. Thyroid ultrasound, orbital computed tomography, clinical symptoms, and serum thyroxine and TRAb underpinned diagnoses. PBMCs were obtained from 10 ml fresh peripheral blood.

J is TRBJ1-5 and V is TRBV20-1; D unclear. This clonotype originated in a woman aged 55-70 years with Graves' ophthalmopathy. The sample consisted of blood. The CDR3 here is CSASNGQPQHF. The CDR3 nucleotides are TGCAGTGCTAGTAATGGTCAGCCCCAGCATTTT.